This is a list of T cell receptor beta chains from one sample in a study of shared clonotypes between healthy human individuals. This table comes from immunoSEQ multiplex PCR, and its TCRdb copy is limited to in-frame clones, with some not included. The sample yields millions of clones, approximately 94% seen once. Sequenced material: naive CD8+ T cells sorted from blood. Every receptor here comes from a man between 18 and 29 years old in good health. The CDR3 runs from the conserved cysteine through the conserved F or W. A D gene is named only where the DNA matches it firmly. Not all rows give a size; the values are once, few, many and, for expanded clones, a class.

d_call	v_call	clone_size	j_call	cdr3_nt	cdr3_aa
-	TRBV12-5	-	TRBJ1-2	TGTGCTAGTGGTTTGTTTGGCCGCGTCTATGGCTACACCTTC	CASGLFGRVYGYTF
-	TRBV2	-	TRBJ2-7	TGTGCCAGCAGCGCCGGTCAGGGGATTGGGTTCTACGAGCAGTACTTC	CASSAGQGIGFYEQYF
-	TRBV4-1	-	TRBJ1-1	TGCGCCAGCAGCGCACATGAGGCCTTGAACACTGAAGCTTTCTTT	CASSAHEALNTEAFF
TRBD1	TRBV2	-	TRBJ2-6	TGTGCCAGCAGTGGGGGACAGGGGACCGGGGCCAACGTCCTGACTTTC	CASSGGQGTGANVLTF
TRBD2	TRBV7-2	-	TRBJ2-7	TGTGCCAGCAGCTTAGTTCCCCTCCTAGCGGGGGAATCCTACGAGCAGTACTTC	CASSLVPLLAGESYEQYF
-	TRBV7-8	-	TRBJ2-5	TGTGCCAGCAGCTTATCCCAGTCGTGGGAGACCCAGTACTTC	CASSLSQSWETQYF
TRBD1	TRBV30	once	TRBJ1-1	TGTGCCTGGAGTGAGGACAGGGGAACTGAAGCTTTCTTT	CAWSEDRGTEAFF
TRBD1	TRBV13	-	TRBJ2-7	TGTGCCAGCAGCCTAAGGGGACAGTCCTTCGAGCAGTACTTC	CASSLRGQSFEQYF
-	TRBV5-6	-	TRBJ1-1	TGTGCCAGCAGCTTGGCGGGTTGGGTCGGGAACACTGAAGCTTTCTTT	CASSLAGWVGNTEAFF
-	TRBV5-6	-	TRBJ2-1	TGTGCCAGCAGTCCCATGGGACCATTGTCCTACAATGAGCAGTTCTTC	CASSPMGPLSYNEQFF
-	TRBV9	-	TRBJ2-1	TGTGCCAGCAGCGCCCTTGGGATGGATGAGCAGTTCTTC	CASSALGMDEQFF
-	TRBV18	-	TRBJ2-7	TGTGCCAGCTCACAAACAGCGGAGAGCTCCTACGAGCAGTACTTC	CASSQTAESSYEQYF
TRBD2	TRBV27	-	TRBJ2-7	TGTGCCAGCAGTTTAATGGGGGGGGTCACCTACGAGCAGTACTTC	CASSLMGGVTYEQYF
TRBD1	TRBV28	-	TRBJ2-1	TGTGCCAGCAGCTCTTACAGGGGGGAGTTCTTC	CASSSYRGEFF
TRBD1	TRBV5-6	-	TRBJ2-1	TGTGCCAGCGTCCGGGACAGGGGTGTGGATGAGCAGTTCTTC	CASVRDRGVDEQFF
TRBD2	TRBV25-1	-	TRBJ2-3	TGTGCCAGCAGTGAACCTCGACTAGCGGGAGGGCCGGATACGCAGTATTTT	CASSEPRLAGGPDTQYF
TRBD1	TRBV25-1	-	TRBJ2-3	TGTGCCAGCAGTGGCGGGACAGGGAAAATAGCAGATACGCAGTATTTT	CASSGGTGKIADTQYF